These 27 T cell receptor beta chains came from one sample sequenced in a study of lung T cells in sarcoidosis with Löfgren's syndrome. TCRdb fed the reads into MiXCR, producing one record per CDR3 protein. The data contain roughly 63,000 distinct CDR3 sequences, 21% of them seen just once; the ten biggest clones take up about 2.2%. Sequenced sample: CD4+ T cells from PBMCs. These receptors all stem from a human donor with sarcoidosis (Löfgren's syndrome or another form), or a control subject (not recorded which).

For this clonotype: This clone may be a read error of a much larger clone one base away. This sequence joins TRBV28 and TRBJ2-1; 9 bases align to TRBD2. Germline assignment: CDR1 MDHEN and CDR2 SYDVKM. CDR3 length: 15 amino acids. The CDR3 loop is CATLLPTSGYDEQFF. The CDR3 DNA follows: TGTGCCACCCTACTCCCGACTAGCGGCTACGATGAGCAGTTCTTC.

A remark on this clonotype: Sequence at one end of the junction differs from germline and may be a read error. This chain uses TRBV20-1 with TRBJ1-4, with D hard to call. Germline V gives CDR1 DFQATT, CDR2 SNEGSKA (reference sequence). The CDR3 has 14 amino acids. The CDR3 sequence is CSAERTDGVKRLFF. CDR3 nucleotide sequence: TGTAGTGCGGAAAGGACGGACGGAGTGAAAAGACTGTTTTTT.

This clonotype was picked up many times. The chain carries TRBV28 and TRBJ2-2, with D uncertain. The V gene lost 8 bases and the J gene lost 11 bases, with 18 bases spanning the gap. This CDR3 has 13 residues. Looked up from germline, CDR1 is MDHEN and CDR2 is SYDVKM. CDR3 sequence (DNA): TGTGCCAGCCGACCGGCCCGAATAGGAGAGCTGTTTTTT. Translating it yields CASRPARIGELFF.

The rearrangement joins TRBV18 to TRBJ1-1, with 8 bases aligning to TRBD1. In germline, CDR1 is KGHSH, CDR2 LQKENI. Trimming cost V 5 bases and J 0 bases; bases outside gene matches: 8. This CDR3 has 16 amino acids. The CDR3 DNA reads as TGTGCCAGCTCATCCCAGGGGGCTGGGGTGAACACTGAAGCTTTCTTT. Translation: CASSSQGAGVNTEAFF.

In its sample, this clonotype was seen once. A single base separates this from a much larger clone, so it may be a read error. Here the CDR3 DNA reads TGCAGTGCTAGGCTAGCGGGAGTAGATACCCAGTACTTC. Residues: CSARLAGVDTQYF. The J gene is TRBJ2-5, the V gene TRBV20-1, with 10 positions matching TRBD2. After removal of 3 bases from V and 8 bases from J, the junction contained 6 bases not matched to a gene. Looked up from germline, CDR1 is DFQATT and CDR2 is SNEGSKA (reference sequence). The CDR3 covers 13 residues.

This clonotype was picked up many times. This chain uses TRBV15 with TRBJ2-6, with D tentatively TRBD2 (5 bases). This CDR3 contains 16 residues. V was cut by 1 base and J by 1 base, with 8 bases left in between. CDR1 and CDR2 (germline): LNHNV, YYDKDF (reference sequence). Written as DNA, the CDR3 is TGTGCCACCAGCAGAGTAAGAGGGTCTGGGGCCAACGTCCTGACTTTC. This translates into CATSRVRGSGANVLTF.

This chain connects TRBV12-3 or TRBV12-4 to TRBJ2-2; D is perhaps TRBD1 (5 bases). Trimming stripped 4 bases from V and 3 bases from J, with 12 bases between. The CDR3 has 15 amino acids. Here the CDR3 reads CASSSPDSHTGELFF. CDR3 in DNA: TGTGCCAGCAGTTCCCCCGACAGTCACACCGGGGAGCTGTTTTTT.

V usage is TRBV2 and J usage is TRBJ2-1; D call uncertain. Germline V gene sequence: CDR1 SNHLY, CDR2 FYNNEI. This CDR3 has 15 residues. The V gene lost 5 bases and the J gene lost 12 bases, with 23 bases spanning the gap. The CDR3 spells CASSLRLASSYVQFF. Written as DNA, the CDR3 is TGTGCCAGCAGTCTGCGCCTTGCCTCCTCGTATGTGCAGTTCTTC.

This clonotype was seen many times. CDR3 coding DNA: TGTGCCAGCAGCCCAGGATCCTCTGGAAACACCATATATTTT. Translation gives CASSPGSSGNTIYF. The chain uses TRBV7-9 and TRBJ1-3; D is undetermined. This CDR3 has 14 residues. V gave up 5 bases and J gave up 0 bases, with 8 bases separating them. The V gene's germline CDR1 is SEHNR and CDR2 FQNEAQ (reference sequence).

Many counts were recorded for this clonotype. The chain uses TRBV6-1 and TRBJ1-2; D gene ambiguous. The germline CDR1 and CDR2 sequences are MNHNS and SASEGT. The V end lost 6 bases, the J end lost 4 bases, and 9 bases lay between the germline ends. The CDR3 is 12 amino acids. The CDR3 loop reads CASSPMGYGYTF. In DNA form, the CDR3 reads TGTGCCAGCAGCCCGATGGGCTATGGCTACACCTTC.

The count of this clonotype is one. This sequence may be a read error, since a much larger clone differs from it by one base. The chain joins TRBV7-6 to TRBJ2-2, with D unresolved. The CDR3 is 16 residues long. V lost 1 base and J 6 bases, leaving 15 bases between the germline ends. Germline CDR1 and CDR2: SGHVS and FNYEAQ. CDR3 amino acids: CASSLDGSSGAGELFF. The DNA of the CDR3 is TGTGCCAGCAGCTTAGATGGAAGTAGTGGCGCCGGGGAGCTGTTTTTT.

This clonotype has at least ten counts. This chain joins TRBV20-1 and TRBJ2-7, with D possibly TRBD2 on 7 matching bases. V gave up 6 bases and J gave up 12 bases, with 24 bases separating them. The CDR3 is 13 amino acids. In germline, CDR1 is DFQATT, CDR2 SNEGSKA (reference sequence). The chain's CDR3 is CSATRGGQQPRYV. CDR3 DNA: TGCAGTGCGACGAGGGGGGGCCAACAACCTCGGTACGTC.

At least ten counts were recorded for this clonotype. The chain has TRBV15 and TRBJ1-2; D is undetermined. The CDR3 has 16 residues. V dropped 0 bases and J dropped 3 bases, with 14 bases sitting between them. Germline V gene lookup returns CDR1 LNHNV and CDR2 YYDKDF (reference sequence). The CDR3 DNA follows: TGTGCCACCAGCAGAGATCAACTGGGGAGAGACTATGGCTACACCTTC. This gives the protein CATSRDQLGRDYGYTF.

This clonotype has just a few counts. The CDR3 is CASSQRQNTEAFF. The CDR3 nucleotides read TGTGCCAGCAGCCAAAGACAGAACACTGAAGCTTTCTTT. V gene TRBV3-1 combines with J gene TRBJ1-1, with unresolved D. This CDR3 is built from 13 residues. Germline V gene sequence: CDR1 LGHDT, CDR2 YNNKEL (reference sequence). The ends were cut back, 2 bases at V and 1 base at J, with 5 bases in the middle.

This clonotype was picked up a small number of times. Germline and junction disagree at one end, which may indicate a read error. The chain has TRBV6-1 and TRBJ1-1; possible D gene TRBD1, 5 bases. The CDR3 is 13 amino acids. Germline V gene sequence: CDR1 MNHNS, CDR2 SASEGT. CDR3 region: CASKREGNTEAFF. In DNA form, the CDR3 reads TGTGCCAGCAAAAGGGAGGGGAACACTGAGGCTTTCTTT.

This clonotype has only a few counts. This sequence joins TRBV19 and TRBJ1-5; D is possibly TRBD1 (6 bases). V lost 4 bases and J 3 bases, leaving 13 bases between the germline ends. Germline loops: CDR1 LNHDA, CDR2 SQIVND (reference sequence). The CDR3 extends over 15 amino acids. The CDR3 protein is CASSKETGANQPQHF. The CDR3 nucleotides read TGTGCCAGTAGTAAAGAGACAGGAGCCAATCAGCCCCAGCATTTT.

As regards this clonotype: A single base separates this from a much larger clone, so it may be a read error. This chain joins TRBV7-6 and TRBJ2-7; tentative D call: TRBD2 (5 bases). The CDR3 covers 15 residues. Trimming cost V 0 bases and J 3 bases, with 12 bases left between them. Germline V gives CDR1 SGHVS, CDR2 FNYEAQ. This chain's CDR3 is CASSLAVSGDYEQYF. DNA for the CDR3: TGTGCCAGCAGCTTAGCTGTATCCGGGGACTACGAGCAGTACTTC.

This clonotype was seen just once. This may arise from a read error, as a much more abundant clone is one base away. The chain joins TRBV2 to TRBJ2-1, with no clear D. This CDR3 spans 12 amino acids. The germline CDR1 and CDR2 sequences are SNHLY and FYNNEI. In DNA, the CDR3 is TGTGCCAGCAGTGTGGGGTACAATGAGCGGTTCTTC. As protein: CASSVGYNERFF.

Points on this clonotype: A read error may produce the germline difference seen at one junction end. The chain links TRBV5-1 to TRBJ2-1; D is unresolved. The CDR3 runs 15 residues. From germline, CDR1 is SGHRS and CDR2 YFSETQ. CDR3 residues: CASSFLPSSYNKQFF. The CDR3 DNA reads TGCGCCAGCAGTTTTTTACCCAGCTCCTACAATAAGCAGTTCTTC.

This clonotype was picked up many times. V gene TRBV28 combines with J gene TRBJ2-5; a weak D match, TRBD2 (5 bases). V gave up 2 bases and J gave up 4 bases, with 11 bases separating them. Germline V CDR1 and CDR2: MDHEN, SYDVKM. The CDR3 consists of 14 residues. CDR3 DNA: TGTGCCAGCAGTTTAGGAGGTACAGCAGAGACCCAGTACTTC. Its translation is CASSLGGTAETQYF.

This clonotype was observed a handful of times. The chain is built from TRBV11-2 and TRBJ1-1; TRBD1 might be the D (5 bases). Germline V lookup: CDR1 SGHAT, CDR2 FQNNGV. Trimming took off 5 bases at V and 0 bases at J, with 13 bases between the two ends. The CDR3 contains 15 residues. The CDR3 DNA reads TGTGCCAGCAGCCCAAGGGGAGGGATGAACACTGAAGCTTTCTTT. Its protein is CASSPRGGMNTEAFF.

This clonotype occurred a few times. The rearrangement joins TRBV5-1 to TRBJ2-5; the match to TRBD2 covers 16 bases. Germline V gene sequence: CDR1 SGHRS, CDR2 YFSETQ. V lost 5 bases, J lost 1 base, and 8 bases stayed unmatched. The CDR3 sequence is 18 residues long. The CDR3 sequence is CASRQAGTSGGAQETQYF. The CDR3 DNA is TGCGCCAGCAGACAGGCCGGGACTAGCGGGGGGGCCCAAGAGACCCAGTACTTC.

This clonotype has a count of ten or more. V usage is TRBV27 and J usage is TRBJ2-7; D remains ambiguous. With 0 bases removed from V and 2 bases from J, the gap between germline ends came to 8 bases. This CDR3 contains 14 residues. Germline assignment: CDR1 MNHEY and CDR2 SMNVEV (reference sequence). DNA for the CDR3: TGTGCCAGCAGTTTATCTCTAGACGCCTACGAGCAGTACTTC. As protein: CASSLSLDAYEQYF.

CDR3 loop: CASSDGDTEAFF. CDR3 sequence (DNA): TGTGCCAGCAGTGACGGCGACACTGAAGCTTTCTTT. V is TRBV6-4 and J is TRBJ1-1; unclear D gene. The CDR3 spans 12 residues. The V end lost 2 bases, the J end lost 3 bases, and 4 bases lay between the germline ends. Germline V gene lookup returns CDR1 MRHNA and CDR2 SNTAGT.

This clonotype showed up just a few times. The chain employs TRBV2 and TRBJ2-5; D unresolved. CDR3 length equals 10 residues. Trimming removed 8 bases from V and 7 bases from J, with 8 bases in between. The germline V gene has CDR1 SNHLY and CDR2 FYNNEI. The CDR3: CASGSGTQYF. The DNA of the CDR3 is TGTGCCAGCGGGTCCGGGACCCAGTACTTC.

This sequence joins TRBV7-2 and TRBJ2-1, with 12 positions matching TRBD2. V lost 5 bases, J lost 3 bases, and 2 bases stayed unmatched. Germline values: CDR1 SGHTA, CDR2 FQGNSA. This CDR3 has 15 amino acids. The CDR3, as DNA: TGTGCCAGCAGCCGGACTAGCGGGAACTACAATGAGCAGTTCTTC. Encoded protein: CASSRTSGNYNEQFF.

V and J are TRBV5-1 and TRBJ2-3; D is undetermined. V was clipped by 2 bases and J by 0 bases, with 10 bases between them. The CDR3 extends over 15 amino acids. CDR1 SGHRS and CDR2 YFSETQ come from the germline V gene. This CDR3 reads CASSFAAASTDTQYF. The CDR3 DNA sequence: TGCGCCAGCAGCTTCGCGGCAGCTAGCACAGATACGCAGTATTTT.